This entry lists 9 T cell receptor beta chains sequenced from one sample in a study of T cells in Graves' hyperthyroidism and ophthalmopathy. RNA transcripts served as the template for amplifying TCR beta CDR3 regions. RT-PCR in the first round (using the HTBI primer set) targeted the TCR CDR3. TCRdb recomputed calls from the multiplex PCR reads with MiXCR, one row per CDR3 protein. The sample contains 400,000 to 500,000 distinct CDR3 sequences, roughly 15% of which appear only once. Source material: blood. All receptors derive from a woman aged 18-35 years with Graves' hyperthyroidism.

This clonotype has ten or more counts. The rearrangement uses TRBV29-1 and TRBJ2-5; D is unresolved. Germline CDR1 SQVTM, CDR2 ANQGSEA. The CDR3 has 15 amino acids. The V and J ends lost 1 base and 5 bases respectively, with 17 bases between them. CDR3 residues: CSVEGGALYRETQYF. The CDR3 DNA follows: TGCAGCGTTGAAGGGGGTGCCCTCTATCGGGAGACCCAGTACTTC. Full variable domain (remainder filled in from reference TRBV29-1 and TRBJ2-5): SAVISQKPSRDICQRGTSLTIQCQVDSQVTMMFWYRQQPGQSLTLIATANQGSEATYESGFVIDKFPISRPNLTFSTLTVSNMSPEDSSIYLCSVEGGALYRETQYFGPGTRLLVL.

This clonotype was detected ten times or more. The chain links TRBV30 to TRBJ2-1; 7 bases fit TRBD1. The CDR3 is made up of 15 amino acids. Germline loops: CDR1 GTSNPN, CDR2 SVGIG (reference sequence). Trimming at V came to 3 bases and at J to 5 bases, leaving 10 bases not matched to a gene. The chain's CDR3 is CAWSSGGPGDNEQFF. For the CDR3, the DNA is TGTGCCTGGAGCTCAGGGGGACCCGGAGACAATGAGCAGTTCTTC.

Worth noting for this clonotype: A much larger clone is a single base away; this may be a read error. The gene calls are TRBV2 and TRBJ1-6; no definite D call. Germline V lookup: CDR1 SNHLY, CDR2 FYNNEI. There are 15 residues in the CDR3. The CDR3 DNA sequence: TGTGCCAGCAGTGAAGCGCGGGGTTTTAATTCACCCCCCCACTTT. As protein: CASSEARGFNSPPHF.

This clonotype has ten or more counts. The chain carries TRBV25-1 and TRBJ2-1; D is unclear. The V gene's germline CDR1 is MGHDK and CDR2 SYGVNS. The germline V and J ends were trimmed by 5 bases and 6 bases, with 11 bases remaining between them. The CDR3 extends over 13 amino acids. This chain's CDR3 is CASSSPWSNEQFF. The CDR3 nucleotides are TGTGCCAGCAGTAGCCCATGGTCCAATGAGCAGTTCTTC.

The chain combines TRBV6-1 with TRBJ1-6, with a possible D match to TRBD1 (5 bases). Germline loops: CDR1 MNHNS, CDR2 SASEGT. V lost 1 base to trimming and J lost 13 bases, with 14 bases between them. The CDR3 loop spans 14 amino acids. The CDR3 DNA reads TGTGCCAGCAGTGAAGAGAGAGGGGATGGGCCCCTCCACTTT. It is translated as CASSEERGDGPLHF.

The gene calls are TRBV6-2 or TRBV6-3 and TRBJ2-3; perhaps TRBD1 as D (5 bases). V dropped 5 bases and J dropped 2 bases, with 14 bases sitting between them. The CDR3 contains 15 residues. Germline-derived CDR1 and CDR2 are MNHEY and SVGEGT. CDR3 in amino acids: CASSGHGKATDTQYF. Written as DNA, the CDR3 is TGTGCCAGCAGTGGACACGGCAAAGCCACAGATACGCAGTATTTT.

CDR3 in DNA: TGTGCCAGCAGCTCGGGACAGGACGAGCAGTACTTC. It translates to CASSSGQDEQYF. J is TRBJ2-7 and V is TRBV2, with TRBD1 matching 8 bases. V was clipped by 6 bases and J by 5 bases; unmatched bases: 3. In germline, CDR1 is SNHLY, CDR2 FYNNEI. The CDR3 has 12 residues.

This clonotype showed up many times. J is TRBJ2-1 and V is TRBV7-9, with D perhaps matching TRBD2 (7 bases). This CDR3 is built from 12 residues. CDR1 and CDR2 (germline): SEHNR, FQNEAQ (reference sequence). V dropped 6 bases and J dropped 9 bases, with 12 bases sitting between them. The CDR3 spells CASSMGGGEQFF. The CDR3 DNA follows: TGTGCCAGCAGTATGGGAGGGGGTGAGCAGTTCTTC.

This clonotype has only a few counts. The chain uses TRBV9 and TRBJ2-3; the D gene is possibly TRBD2 (6 bases). Germline-derived CDR1 and CDR2 are SGDLS and YYNGEE. CDR3 length equals 14 residues. The CDR3 coding sequence is TGTGCAGACACGCACGGGAGAAGCGCAGATACGCAGTATTTT. Translated, it gives CADTHGRSADTQYF.